Sequencing of this T cell receptor beta chain was carried out in a study of vaccination effects on CD4 cells after COVID-19. Within the ViraFEST assay, antigen-specific CD4+ T cells underwent expansion with viral peptide pools prior to sequencing. Following 10 days of culture, CD4+ T cells were isolated. Two-dose BNT162b2 or mRNA-1273 vaccination was given to participants. About this clone itself: Antigen: not known.

In germline, CDR1 is SNHLY, CDR2 FYNNEI. The V gene end was trimmed by 6 bases and the J gene end by 10 bases; junction bases not matched to a gene: 6. The CDR3 extends over 12 amino acids. Sequencing used immunoSEQ multiplex PCR; TCRdb keeps in-frame clones, though not all of them. Of approximately 61,000 clones listed, 55% to 85% are singletons. The sample consisted of CD4+ T cells from PBMCs cultured with HCoV-229E spike peptides, taken after COVID-19 vaccination. The TCR comes from a human donor who received a COVID-19 vaccine. The rearrangement links TRBV2 to TRBJ1-1; TRBD1 agrees at 9 bases. In DNA, the CDR3 is TGTGCCAGCAGGGGGGACAGGGTTCGAGCTTTCTTT. Amino acid sequence: CASRGDRVRAFF.